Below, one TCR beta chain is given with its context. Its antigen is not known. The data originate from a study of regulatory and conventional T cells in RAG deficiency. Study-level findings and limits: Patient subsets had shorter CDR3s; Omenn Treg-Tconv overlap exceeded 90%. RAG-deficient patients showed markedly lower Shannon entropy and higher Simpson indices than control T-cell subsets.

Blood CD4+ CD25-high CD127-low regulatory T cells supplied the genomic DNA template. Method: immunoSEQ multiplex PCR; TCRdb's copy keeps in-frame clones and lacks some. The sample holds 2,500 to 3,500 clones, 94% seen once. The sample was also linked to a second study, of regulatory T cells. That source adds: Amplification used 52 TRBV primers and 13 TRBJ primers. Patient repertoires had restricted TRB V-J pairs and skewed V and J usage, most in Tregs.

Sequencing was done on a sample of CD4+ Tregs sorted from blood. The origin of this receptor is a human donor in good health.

The CDR3 DNA follows: TGTGCCAGCAGCTTGGGGGGGCGGAATGAGCAGTTCTTC. Translation: CASSLGGRNEQFF. This chain links TRBV5-5 with TRBJ2-1, with D perhaps matching TRBD1 (6 bases). The germline V gene has CDR1 SGHKS and CDR2 YYEKEE (reference sequence). The CDR3 loop spans 13 amino acids. The V end lost 0 bases, the J end lost 7 bases, and 8 bases lay between the germline ends.